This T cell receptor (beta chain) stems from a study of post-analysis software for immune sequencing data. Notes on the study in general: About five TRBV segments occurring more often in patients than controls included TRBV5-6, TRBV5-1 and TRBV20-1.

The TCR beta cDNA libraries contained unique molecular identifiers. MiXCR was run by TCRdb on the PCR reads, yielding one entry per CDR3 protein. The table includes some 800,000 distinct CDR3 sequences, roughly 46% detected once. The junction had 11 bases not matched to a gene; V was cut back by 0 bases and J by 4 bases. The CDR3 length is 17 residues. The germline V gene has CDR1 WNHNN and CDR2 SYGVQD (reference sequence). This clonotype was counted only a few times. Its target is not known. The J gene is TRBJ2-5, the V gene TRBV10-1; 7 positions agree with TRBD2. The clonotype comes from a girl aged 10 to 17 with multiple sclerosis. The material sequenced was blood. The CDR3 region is CASSESKAAGAGETQYF. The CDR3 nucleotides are TGCGCCAGCAGTGAGTCGAAGGCGGCGGGAGCGGGAGAGACCCAGTACTTC.